Included here is one T cell receptor (beta chain) sequence, with context. The antigen remains undetermined. The data were taken from a study of CD8 T cells in ankylosing spondylitis. Study conclusions and caveats: Previously reported in reactive arthritis synovial fluid and blood were some of the motif variants. Among TCR beta sequences, a motif of several highly homologous variants appeared characteristic of ankylosing spondylitis blood.

Libraries of TCR beta came from quantitative 5'-RACE with molecular barcodes. Via MiXCR, TCRdb re-called the 5' RACE reads, giving one row per CDR3 protein. The top ten clones hold 15% to 20% of a sample with about 400,000 distinct CDR3 sequences, more than 20% of them seen once. The germline CDR1 and CDR2 sequences are SGHTA and FQGTGA. The V and J ends lost 6 bases and 3 bases respectively, with 8 bases between them. The CDR3 contains 13 residues. This sequence originates from a male donor with ankylosing spondylitis. Sequenced material: blood, either unsorted or a sorted T cell fraction (not recorded which). The chain uses TRBV7-3 and TRBJ2-2; D not certain. The CDR3 loop is CASRDDYTGELFF. The CDR3 DNA is TGTGCCAGCAGAGATGACTACACCGGGGAGCTGTTTTTT.